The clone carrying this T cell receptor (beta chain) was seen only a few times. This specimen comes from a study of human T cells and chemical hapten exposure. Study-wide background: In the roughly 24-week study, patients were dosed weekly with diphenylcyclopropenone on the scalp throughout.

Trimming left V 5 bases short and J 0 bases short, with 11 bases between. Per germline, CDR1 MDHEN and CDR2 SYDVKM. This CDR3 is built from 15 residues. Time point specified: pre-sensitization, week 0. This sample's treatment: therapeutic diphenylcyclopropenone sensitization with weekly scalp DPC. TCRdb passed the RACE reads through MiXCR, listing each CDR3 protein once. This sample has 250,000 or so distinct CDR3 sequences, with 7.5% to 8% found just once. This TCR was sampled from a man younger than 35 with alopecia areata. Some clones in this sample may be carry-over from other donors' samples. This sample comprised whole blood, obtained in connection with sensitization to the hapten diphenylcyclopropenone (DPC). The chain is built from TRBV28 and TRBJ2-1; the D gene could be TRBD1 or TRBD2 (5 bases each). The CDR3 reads CASSRGAISYNEQFF. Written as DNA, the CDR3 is TGTGCCAGCAGTCGAGGGGCAATCTCCTACAATGAGCAGTTCTTC.